The entry below gives a single TCR beta chain sequence along with its context. Its antigen is unidentified. Trimming at V came to 0 bases and at J to 7 bases, leaving 5 bases not matched to a gene. The CDR3 covers 15 residues. In germline, CDR1 is SGDLS, CDR2 YYNGEE. This table comes from immunoSEQ multiplex PCR, and its TCRdb copy is limited to in-frame clones, with some not included. The sample has some 100,000 clones; roughly 87% are singletons. This sample stems from a study of T cell responses to AZD1222 COVID-19 vaccine. Study-wide findings and caveats: AZD1222 recipients seropositive at baseline numbered only 6 or 7.

The clonotype originates from an adult in good health. The sequencing used peripheral blood, collected on day 0 of MenACWY control vaccination. The chain recombines TRBV9 with TRBJ1-4; 8 positions match TRBD1. CDR3 DNA sequence: TGTGCCAGCAGCGTAGGACAGGGGAAGAGTGAAAAACTGTTTTTT. Translating gives CASSVGQGKSEKLFF.